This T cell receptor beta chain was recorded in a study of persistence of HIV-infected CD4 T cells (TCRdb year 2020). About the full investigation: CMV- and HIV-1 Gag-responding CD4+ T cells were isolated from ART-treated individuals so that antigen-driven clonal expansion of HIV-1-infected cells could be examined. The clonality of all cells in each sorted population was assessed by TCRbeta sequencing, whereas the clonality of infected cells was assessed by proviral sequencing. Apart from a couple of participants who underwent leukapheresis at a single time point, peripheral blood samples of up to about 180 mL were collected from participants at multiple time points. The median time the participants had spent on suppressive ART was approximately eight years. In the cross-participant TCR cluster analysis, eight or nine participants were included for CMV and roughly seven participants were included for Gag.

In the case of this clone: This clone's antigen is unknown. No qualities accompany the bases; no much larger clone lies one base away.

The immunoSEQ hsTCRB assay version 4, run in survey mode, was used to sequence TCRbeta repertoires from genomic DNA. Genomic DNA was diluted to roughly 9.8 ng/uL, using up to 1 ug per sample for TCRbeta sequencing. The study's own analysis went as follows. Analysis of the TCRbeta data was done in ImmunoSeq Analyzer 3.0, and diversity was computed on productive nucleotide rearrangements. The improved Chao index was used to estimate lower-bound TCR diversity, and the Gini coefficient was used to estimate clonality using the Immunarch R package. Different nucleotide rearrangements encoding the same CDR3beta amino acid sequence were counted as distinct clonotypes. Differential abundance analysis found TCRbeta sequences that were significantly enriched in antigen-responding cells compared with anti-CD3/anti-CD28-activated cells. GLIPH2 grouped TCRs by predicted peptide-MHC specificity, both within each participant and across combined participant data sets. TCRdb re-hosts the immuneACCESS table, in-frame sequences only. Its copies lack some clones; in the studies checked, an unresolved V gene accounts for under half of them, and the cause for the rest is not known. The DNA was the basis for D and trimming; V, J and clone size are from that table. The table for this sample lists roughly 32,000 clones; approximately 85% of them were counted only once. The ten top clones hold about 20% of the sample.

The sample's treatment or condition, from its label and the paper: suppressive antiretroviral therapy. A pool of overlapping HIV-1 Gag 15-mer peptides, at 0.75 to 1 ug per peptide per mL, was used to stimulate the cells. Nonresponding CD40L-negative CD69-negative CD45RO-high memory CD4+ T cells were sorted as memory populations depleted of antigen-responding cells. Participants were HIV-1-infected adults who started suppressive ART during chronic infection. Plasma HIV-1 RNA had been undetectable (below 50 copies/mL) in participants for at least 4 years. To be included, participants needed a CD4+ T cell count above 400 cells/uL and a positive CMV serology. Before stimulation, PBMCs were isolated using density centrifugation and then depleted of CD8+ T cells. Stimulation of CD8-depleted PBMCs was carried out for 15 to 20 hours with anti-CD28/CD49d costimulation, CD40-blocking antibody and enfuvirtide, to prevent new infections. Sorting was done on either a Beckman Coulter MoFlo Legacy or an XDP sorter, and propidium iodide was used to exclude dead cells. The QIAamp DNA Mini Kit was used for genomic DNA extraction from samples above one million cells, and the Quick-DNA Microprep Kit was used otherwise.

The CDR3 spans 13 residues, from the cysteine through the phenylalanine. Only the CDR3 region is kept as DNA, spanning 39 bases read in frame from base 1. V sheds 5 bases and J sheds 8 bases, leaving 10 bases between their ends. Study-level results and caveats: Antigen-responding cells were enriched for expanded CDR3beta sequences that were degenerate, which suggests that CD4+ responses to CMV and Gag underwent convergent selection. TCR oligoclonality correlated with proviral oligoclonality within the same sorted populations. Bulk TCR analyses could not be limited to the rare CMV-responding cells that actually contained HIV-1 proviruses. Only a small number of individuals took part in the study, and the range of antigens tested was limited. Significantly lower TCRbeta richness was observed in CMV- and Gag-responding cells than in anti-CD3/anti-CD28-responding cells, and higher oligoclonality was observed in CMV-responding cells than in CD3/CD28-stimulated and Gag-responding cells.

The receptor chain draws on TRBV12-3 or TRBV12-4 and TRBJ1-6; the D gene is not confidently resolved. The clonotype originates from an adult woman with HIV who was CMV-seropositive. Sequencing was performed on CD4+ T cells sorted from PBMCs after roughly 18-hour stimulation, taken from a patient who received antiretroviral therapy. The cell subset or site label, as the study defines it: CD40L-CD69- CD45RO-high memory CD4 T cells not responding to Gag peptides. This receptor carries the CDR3 CASSLQQDSPLHF. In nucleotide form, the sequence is TGTGCCAGCAGTCTCCAGCAAGATTCACCCCTCCACTTT.